This entry lists 26 T cell receptor beta chains sequenced from one sample in a study of blood T cell repertoires in COVID-19. The repertoire was sequenced with immunoSEQ multiplex PCR; TCRdb's copy has only in-frame clones and lacks some. The sample consists of around 220,000 clones, 85% to 90% of them appearing once. The sequenced material came from peripheral blood. These receptors came from a man in his fifties with acute or convalescent COVID-19.

The rearrangement uses TRBV28 and TRBJ1-2; weak D call: TRBD1 (6 bases). Trimming shortened V by 5 bases and J by 4 bases, and 17 bases separated the two germline ends. CDR1 and CDR2 from the germline V gene are MDHEN and SYDVKM. CDR3 length: 15 residues. The CDR3, as DNA: TGTGCCAGCAGTCCCCGACAGGTCCGGGTCTATGGCTACACCTTC. Protein product: CASSPRQVRVYGYTF.

J is TRBJ1-5 and V is TRBV19, with D possibly TRBD1 on 5 matching bases. In germline, CDR1 is LNHDA, CDR2 SQIVND (reference sequence). The V end lost 5 bases, the J end lost 5 bases, and 10 bases lay between the germline ends. The CDR3 runs to 13 residues. CDR3 in DNA: TGTGCCAGTAGTTGGCAAGGGGATCAGCCCCAGCATTTT. Protein product: CASSWQGDQPQHF.

The rearrangement links TRBV3-1 (or the pseudogene TRBV3-2) to TRBJ1-4; D perhaps matches TRBD1 (5 bases). The germline V and J ends were trimmed by 3 bases and 0 bases, with 14 bases remaining between them. The CDR3 sequence is 17 residues long. Germline V gives CDR1 LGHDT, CDR2 YNNKEL (reference sequence). The CDR3 is CASSHLRQTTTNEKLFF. CDR3 bases: TGTGCCAGCAGCCACCTTCGACAGACCACAACTAATGAAAAACTGTTTTTT.

The chain uses TRBV7-9 and TRBJ1-2; weak D call: TRBD1 (6 bases). V shed 8 bases and J shed 5 bases, with 18 bases lying between them. Germline loops: CDR1 SEHNR, CDR2 FQNEAQ (reference sequence). The CDR3 spans 14 residues. The DNA of the CDR3 is TGTGCCAGCTTAAAACAGGGAGAGAGTTATGGCTACACCTTC. Protein: CASLKQGESYGYTF.

This clone was observed a handful of times. This chain joins TRBV5-5 and TRBJ1-6; D uncertain. CDR3 length: 16 amino acids. Germline CDR1 and CDR2: SGHKS and YYEKEE (reference sequence). Trimming stripped 1 base from V and 8 bases from J, with 16 bases between. The CDR3 protein is CASSLRLESWDSPLHF. The CDR3 bases are TGTGCCAGCAGCTTGAGACTCGAGTCGTGGGATTCACCCCTCCACTTT.

The genes are TRBV7-6 and TRBJ2-1; TRBD2 agrees at 12 bases. V lost 1 base to trimming and J lost 7 bases; unmatched junction nucleotides: 5. The germline CDR1 and CDR2 sequences are SGHVS and FNYEAQ. The CDR3 runs 16 residues. This CDR3 is CASSLETSGGTNEQFF. The CDR3 nucleotides are TGTGCCAGCAGCTTAGAGACTAGCGGGGGTACGAATGAGCAGTTCTTC.

This chain links TRBV7-8 with TRBJ2-5; D might be TRBD2 (7 bases). CDR1 SGHVS and CDR2 FQNEAQ come from the germline V gene. The CDR3 is 15 residues long. Trimming left V 4 bases short and J 4 bases short, with 16 bases between. For the CDR3, the DNA is TGTGCCAGCAGCTCAGAGGGGGGGGCCCGAGAGACCCAGTACTTC. Encoded protein: CASSSEGGARETQYF.

This chain links TRBV5-1 with TRBJ2-7; TRBD1 aligns across 8 bases. In germline, CDR1 is SGHRS, CDR2 YFSETQ. With V trimmed by 0 bases and J by 3 bases, 8 bases remained unmatched. This CDR3 is built from 16 residues. The CDR3 nucleotides are TGCGCCAGCAGCTTGGCGGGGACAGGAAACTTCTACGAGCAGTACTTC. This sequence encodes CASSLAGTGNFYEQYF.

The CDR3 spells CASVRGGIYEQYF. CDR3 DNA: TGTGCCAGCGTGCGGGGGGGGATCTACGAGCAGTACTTC. V and J are TRBV28 and TRBJ2-7, with 9 bases identical to TRBD2. Germline V gene data show CDR1 as MDHEN and CDR2 as SYDVKM. The CDR3 has 13 residues. The V segment lost 8 bases and the J segment 3 bases; nucleotides outside the gene matches: 5.

The chain carries TRBV5-6 and TRBJ1-2, with a tentative D call TRBD1 (5 bases). Germline assignment: CDR1 SGHDT and CDR2 YYEEEE. Trimming took 2 bases from V and 6 from J, leaving 26 bases between them. The CDR3 runs 18 residues. The CDR3 reads CASSLVGGRAYKQDGYTF. The CDR3 DNA sequence: TGTGCCAGCAGCTTAGTTGGTGGCAGGGCCTACAAGCAGGATGGCTACACCTTC.

The chain is built from TRBV11-3 and TRBJ2-7, with D perhaps matching TRBD1 (6 bases). Germline CDR1 and CDR2: SGHNT and YENEEA. Deletions cut 0 bases from V and 4 bases from J, with 7 bases between. This CDR3 spans 13 amino acids. This CDR3 reads CASSLDQGYEQYF. Here the CDR3 DNA reads TGTGCCAGCAGCTTAGACCAGGGGTACGAGCAGTACTTC.

As regards this clone: Other nucleotide sequences in the sample specify the same CDR3. The gene calls are TRBV3-1 (or the pseudogene TRBV3-2) and TRBJ2-1; 16 bases are shared with TRBD2. V dropped 4 bases and J dropped 12; count of bases not matched to a gene: 9. This CDR3 is built from 16 residues. Germline-derived CDR1 and CDR2 are LGHDT and YNNKEL (reference sequence). For the CDR3, the DNA is TGTGCCAGCAGCCCCCCTCCCGGGACTAGCGGGAGGGGGCAGTTCTTC. It encodes CASSPPPGTSGRGQFF.

This chain links TRBV5-1 with TRBJ1-1; TRBD1 matches at 9 bases. Germline V gene data show CDR1 as SGHRS and CDR2 as YFSETQ. V shed 1 base and J 5 bases; nucleotides not matched to a gene: 6. This CDR3 comprises 15 residues. CDR3 sequence (DNA): TGCGCCAGCAGCTTGAGCGGGACAGGGATGACTGAAGCTTTCTTT. Translated: CASSLSGTGMTEAFF.

The chain has TRBV6-5 and TRBJ1-2, with 8 bases matching TRBD1. This CDR3 comprises 15 residues. Germline assignment: CDR1 MNHEY and CDR2 SVGAGI. J lost 7 bases, V lost 7 bases, and 14 bases had no gene match. As DNA, the CDR3 is TGTGCCAGCAACCCTTCGACAGGGGTTTTCTCTGGCTACACCTTC. It yields the protein CASNPSTGVFSGYTF.

The gene calls are TRBV9 and TRBJ1-2; D is perhaps TRBD1 (5 bases). Looked up from germline, CDR1 is SGDLS and CDR2 is YYNGEE. This CDR3 has 15 residues. V was clipped by 0 bases and J by 6 bases, with 15 bases between them. The CDR3 DNA sequence: TGTGCCAGCAGCGTAGCCGGGGGGAGAGGCGATGGCTACACCTTC. Encoded protein: CASSVAGGRGDGYTF.

The rearrangement uses TRBV10-3 and TRBJ1-2, with 12 bases identical to TRBD1. J lost 6 bases, V lost 6 bases, and 8 bases had no gene match. This CDR3 region has 15 residues. Germline V gene data show CDR1 as ENHRY and CDR2 as SYGVKD. The CDR3 region is CAIRPPGQGAHGYTF. The CDR3 nucleotides read TGTGCCATCAGACCCCCGGGACAGGGGGCCCATGGCTACACCTTC.

This chain uses TRBV19 with TRBJ1-5; unclear D gene. Germline lookup yields CDR1 LNHDA and CDR2 SQIVND (reference sequence). Trimming stripped 1 base from V and 1 base from J, with 11 bases between. The CDR3 is 16 amino acids. CDR3 nucleotide sequence: TGTGCCAGTAGTATAGTTGGGCAGGCGAGCAATCAGCCCCAGCATTTT. This encodes CASSIVGQASNQPQHF.

This sequence joins TRBV5-1 and TRBJ1-3; D is unclear. The CDR3 is 15 amino acids. V dropped 0 bases and J dropped 6 bases, with 13 bases sitting between them. Germline V gives CDR1 SGHRS, CDR2 YFSETQ. The CDR3 nucleotides are TGCGCCAGCAGCTTGGAAGGGAGGGCTGAAAACACCATATATTTT. Encoded protein: CASSLEGRAENTIYF.

V gene TRBV19 combines with J gene TRBJ1-2; a weak D match, TRBD1 (6 bases). The germline CDR1 and CDR2 sequences are LNHDA and SQIVND (reference sequence). V lost 6 bases, J lost 2 bases, and 16 bases lay in between. This CDR3 comprises 15 residues. The DNA of the CDR3 is TGTGCCAGTAGCCCCCCTGACAGGCCCAACTATGGCTACACCTTC. This sequence encodes CASSPPDRPNYGYTF.

The gene calls are TRBV4-2 and TRBJ1-2; the match to TRBD1 covers 9 bases. V dropped 1 base and J dropped 13; count of bases not matched to a gene: 13. Germline V gives CDR1 LGHNA, CDR2 YNFKEQ. The CDR3 has 15 residues. The CDR3 nucleotides are TGTGCCAGCAGCCAAGGGGACAGGGTGGGCCGATACTGCACCTTC. It codes for CASSQGDRVGRYCTF.

The chain recombines TRBV27 with TRBJ2-7; D gene unclear. From germline, CDR1 is MNHEY and CDR2 SMNVEV (reference sequence). The CDR3 is made up of 14 amino acids. V gave up 5 bases and J gave up 4 bases, with 15 bases separating them. CDR3 amino acids: CASSLQARPYEQYF. CDR3 DNA sequence: TGTGCCAGCAGTCTGCAGGCCCGCCCGTACGAGCAGTACTTC.

The rearrangement joins TRBV18 to TRBJ2-1, with TRBD1 matching 10 bases. V was pared by 3 bases and J by 1 base, with 3 bases of the junction left unmatched. The length of the CDR3 is 16 residues. Germline V lookup: CDR1 KGHSH, CDR2 LQKENI. The CDR3 nucleotides read TGTGCCAGCTCACCGGTGGGACAGGGGTCCTACAATGAGCAGTTCTTC. Translation gives CASSPVGQGSYNEQFF.

CDR3 sequence: CASTSGQGGSEQFF. CDR3 coding DNA: TGTGCCAGCACTTCCGGACAGGGTGGTAGTGAGCAGTTCTTC. V gene TRBV2 combines with J gene TRBJ2-1, with 8 bases identical to TRBD1. This CDR3 comprises 14 residues. J gave up 9 bases and V 7 bases, and 11 bases lay outside the gene matches. Germline CDR1 SNHLY, CDR2 FYNNEI.

V usage is TRBV6-2 or TRBV6-3 and J usage is TRBJ2-3, with D tentatively TRBD2 (6 bases). Between the trimmed V and J ends, which lost 0 bases and 2 bases, there was a span of 15 bases. Germline CDR1 reads MNHEY; CDR2 reads SVGEGT. This CDR3 region has 17 residues. The CDR3 nucleotides read TGTGCCAGCAGTTACTCGTTGAAGCGGACTACCACAGATACGCAGTATTTT. It translates to CASSYSLKRTTTDTQYF.

V is TRBV30 and J is TRBJ2-7; 7 bases map to TRBD1. The CDR3 sequence is 14 residues long. Germline V gene sequence: CDR1 GTSNPN, CDR2 SVGIG (reference sequence). V dropped 0 bases and J dropped 7; count of bases not matched to a gene: 9. As DNA, the CDR3 is TGTGCCTGGAGTGTACGGACAGGCTACCGGGAGCAGTACTTC. It yields the protein CAWSVRTGYREQYF.

The chain combines TRBV6-5 with TRBJ1-1; 9 bases are shared with TRBD1. The CDR3 covers 16 residues. Germline CDR1 and CDR2: MNHEY and SVGAGI. V lost 1 base to trimming and J lost 3 bases; unmatched junction nucleotides: 6. CDR3 nucleotide sequence: TGTGCCAGCAGTTACTTTTCGACAGGGGGGCACACTGAAGCTTTCTTT. Amino acid sequence: CASSYFSTGGHTEAFF.